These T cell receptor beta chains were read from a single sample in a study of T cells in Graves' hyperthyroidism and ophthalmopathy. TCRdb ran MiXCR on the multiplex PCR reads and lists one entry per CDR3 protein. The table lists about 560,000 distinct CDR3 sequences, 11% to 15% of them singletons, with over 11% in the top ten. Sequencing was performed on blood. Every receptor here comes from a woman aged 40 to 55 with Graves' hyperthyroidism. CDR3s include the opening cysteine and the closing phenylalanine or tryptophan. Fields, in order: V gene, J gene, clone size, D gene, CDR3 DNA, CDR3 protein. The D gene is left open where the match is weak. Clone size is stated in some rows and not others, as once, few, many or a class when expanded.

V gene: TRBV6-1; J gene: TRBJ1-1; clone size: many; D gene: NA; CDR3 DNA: TGTGCCAGCAGTGAAAATTGGCAGACTGAAGCTTTCTTT; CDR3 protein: CASSENWQTEAFF
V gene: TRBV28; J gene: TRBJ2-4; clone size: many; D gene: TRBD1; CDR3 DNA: TGTGCCAGCAGTCCGGGACAGCTACTAGCCAAAAACATTCAGTACTTC; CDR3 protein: CASSPGQLLAKNIQYF
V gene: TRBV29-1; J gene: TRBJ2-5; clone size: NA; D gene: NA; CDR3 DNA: TGCAGCGTTGACGGGACGGTACGGGAGACCCAGTACTTC; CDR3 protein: CSVDGTVRETQYF
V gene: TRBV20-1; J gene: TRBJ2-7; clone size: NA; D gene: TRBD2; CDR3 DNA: TGCAGTGCTAGTAGGCTAGCGGGAGAGCTCTACGAGCAGTACTTC; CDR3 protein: CSASRLAGELYEQYF
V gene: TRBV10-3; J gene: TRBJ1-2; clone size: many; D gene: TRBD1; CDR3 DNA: TGTGCCATCAGACAGGGGGCATACTATGGCTACACCTTC; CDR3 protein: CAIRQGAYYGYTF
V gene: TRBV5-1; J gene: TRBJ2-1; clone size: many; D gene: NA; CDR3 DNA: TGCGCCACCACTTGGAGCAGCGGCTACAATGAGCAGTTCTTC; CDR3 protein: CATTWSSGYNEQFF
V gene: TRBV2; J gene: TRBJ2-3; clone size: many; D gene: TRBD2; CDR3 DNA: TGTGCCAGCAGTGAAGAGGGACTAGCTGTACGCACAGATACGCAGTATTTT; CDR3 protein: CASSEEGLAVRTDTQYF
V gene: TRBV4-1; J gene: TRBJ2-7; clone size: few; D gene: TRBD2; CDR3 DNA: TGCGCCAGCAGCCACCTCCCCCAGGGTAGCGGGGGGCCACTCGAGCAGTACTTC; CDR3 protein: CASSHLPQGSGGPLEQYF
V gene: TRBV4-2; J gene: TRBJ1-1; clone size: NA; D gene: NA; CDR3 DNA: TGTGTCAGCAGCCATAAGCCCATGAACACTGAAGCTTTCTTT; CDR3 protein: CVSSHKPMNTEAFF
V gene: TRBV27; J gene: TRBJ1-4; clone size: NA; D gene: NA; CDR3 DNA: TGTGCCAGCAGTCACCGCTCAGGTTCCACTAATGAAAAACTGTTTTTT; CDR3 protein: CASSHRSGSTNEKLFF
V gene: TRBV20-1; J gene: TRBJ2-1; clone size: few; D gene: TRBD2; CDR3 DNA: TGCAGTGCTAGAGATCTCGGGCTAGCGGGATCTACCCTTGAAAATGAGCAGTTCTTC; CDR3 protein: CSARDLGLAGSTLENEQFF
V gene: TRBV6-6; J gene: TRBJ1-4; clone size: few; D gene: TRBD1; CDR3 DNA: TGTGCCAGCAGTTACGGACAGGGGTTGAATGAAAAACTGTTTTTT; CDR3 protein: CASSYGQGLNEKLFF
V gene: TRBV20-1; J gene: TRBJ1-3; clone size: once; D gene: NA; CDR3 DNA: TGCAGTGCTAGAGGCCGACGGGACCCAGGCTCTGGAAACACCATATATTTT; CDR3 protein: CSARGRRDPGSGNTIYF
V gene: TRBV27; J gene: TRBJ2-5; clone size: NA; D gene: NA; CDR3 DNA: TGTGCCAGCAGTTGGAGTAGCGGTTACCAAGAGACCCAGTACTTC; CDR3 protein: CASSWSSGYQETQYF
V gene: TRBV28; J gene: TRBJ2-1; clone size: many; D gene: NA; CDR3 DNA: TGTGCCAGCAGTTTGTGGGGGAAAAATGAGCAGTTCTTC; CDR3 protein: CASSLWGKNEQFF
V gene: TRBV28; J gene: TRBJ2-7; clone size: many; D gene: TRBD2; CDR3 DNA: TGTGCCAGCAGTCCCTTCTCGCTAGCGGTCTACGAGCAGTACTTC; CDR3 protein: CASSPFSLAVYEQYF
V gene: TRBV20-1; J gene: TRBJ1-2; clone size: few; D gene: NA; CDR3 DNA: TGCAGTGCTAGAGGACAGGATGATGGCTACACCTTC; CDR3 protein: CSARGQDDGYTF
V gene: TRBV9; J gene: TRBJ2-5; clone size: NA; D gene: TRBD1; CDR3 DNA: TGTGCCAGCAGCGTAGCGGCAGGGGGTGAGACCCAGTACTTC; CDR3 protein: CASSVAAGGETQYF
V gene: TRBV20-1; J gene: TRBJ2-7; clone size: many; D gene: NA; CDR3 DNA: TGCAGTGCTAGAGATCGGGCTAGCAGAATCTACGAGCAGTACTTC; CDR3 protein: CSARDRASRIYEQYF
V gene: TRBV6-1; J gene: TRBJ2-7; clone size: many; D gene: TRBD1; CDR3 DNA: TGTGCCAGCTGCACAGGGGTAATGGACGAGCAGTACTTC; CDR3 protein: CASCTGVMDEQYF
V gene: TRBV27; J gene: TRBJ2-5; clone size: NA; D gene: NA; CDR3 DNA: TGTGCCAGCAGTTTAGGCTACGGAAATCAAGAGACCCAGTACTTC; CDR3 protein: CASSLGYGNQETQYF
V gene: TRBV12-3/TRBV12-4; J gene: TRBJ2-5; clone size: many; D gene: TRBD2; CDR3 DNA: TGTGCCAGCAGTTTAGTGGGGGGGATTGAGACCCAGTACTTC; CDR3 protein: CASSLVGGIETQYF
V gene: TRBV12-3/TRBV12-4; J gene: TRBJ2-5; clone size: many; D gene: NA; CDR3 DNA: TGTGCCAGCAGTTTAGACGGACAAGAGACCCAGTACTTC; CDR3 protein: CASSLDGQETQYF
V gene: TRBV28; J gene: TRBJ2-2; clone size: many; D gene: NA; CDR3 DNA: TGTGCCAGCAACCTCGATTCCGGGAAGAACACCGGGGAGCTGTTTTTT; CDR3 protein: CASNLDSGKNTGELFF
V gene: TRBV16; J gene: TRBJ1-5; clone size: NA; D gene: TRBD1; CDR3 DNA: TGTGCCAGCAGCCAATGGGACAGAGACTACAATCAGCCCCAGCATTTT; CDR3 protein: CASSQWDRDYNQPQHF
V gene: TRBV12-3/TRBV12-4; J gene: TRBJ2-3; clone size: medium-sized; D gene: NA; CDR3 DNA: TGTGCCAGCAGCAAACTAGTCTTCGGCACAGATACGCAGTATTTT; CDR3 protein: CASSKLVFGTDTQYF
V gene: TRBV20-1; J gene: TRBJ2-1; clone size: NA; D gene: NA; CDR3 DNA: TGCAGTGCTAGAGATCCCAGCGGAACCTACAATGAGCAGTTCTTC; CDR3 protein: CSARDPSGTYNEQFF
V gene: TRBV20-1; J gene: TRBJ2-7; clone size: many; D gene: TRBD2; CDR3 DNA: TGCAGTGCAGAAGCGGGAGGTACCTACGAGCAGTACTTC; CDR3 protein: CSAEAGGTYEQYF
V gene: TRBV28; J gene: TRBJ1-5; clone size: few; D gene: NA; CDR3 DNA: TGTGTCTCCGGGCAGGGTCGGATTCAGCCCCAGCATTTT; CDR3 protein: CVSGQGRIQPQHF
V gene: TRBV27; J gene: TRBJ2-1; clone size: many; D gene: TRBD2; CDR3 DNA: TGTGCCAGCAGTCCGGGACTAGCGGCAACTAATGAGCAGTTCTTC; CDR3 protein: CASSPGLAATNEQFF
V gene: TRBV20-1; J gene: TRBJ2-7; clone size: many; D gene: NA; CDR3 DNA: TGCAGTGCTAGAGATGCCGCCGAATTCTACGAGCAGTACTTC; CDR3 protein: CSARDAAEFYEQYF
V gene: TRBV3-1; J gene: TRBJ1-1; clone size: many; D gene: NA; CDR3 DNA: TGTGCCAGCAGCCAATTAAGGGCTGACACTGAAGCTTTCTTT; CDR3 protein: CASSQLRADTEAFF
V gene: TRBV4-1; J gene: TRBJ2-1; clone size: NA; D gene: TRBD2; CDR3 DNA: TGCGCCAGCAGCCGGCGGGGGACCACGGAGACATACAATGAGCAGTTCTTC; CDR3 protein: CASSRRGTTETYNEQFF
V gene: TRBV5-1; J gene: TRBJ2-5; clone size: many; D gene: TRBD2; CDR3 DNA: TGCGCCAGCAGCGGAGCTAGCGGGAGTACGGAGACCCAGTACTTC; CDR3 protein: CASSGASGSTETQYF
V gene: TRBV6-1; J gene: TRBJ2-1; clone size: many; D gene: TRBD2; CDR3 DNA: TGTGCCAGCATGAGGGTCGCATTGGCGGGAGGGCCGAATGAGCAGTTCTTC; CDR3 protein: CASMRVALAGGPNEQFF
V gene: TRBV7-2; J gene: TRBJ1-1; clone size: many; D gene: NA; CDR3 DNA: TGTGCCAGCAGCCCAACAATGGGCACTGAAGCTTTCTTT; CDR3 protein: CASSPTMGTEAFF
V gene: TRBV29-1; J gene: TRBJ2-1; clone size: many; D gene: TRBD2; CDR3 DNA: TGCAGCGTTGAGAGCGGGACCCACAATGAGCAGTTCTTC; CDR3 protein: CSVESGTHNEQFF
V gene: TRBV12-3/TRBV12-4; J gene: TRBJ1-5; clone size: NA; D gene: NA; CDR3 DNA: TGTGCCAGCAGTTTAAGGGCGGGTAGTCAGCCCCAGCATTTT; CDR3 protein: CASSLRAGSQPQHF
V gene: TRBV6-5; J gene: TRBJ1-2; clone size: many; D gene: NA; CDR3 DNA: TGTGCCAGCAGTTACAATGCCGGGGAAGGCTACACCTTC; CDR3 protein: CASSYNAGEGYTF
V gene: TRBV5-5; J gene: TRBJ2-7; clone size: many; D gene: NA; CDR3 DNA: TGTGCCAGCAGCTTGGAGGTGGTACCCTACGAGCAGTACTTC; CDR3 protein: CASSLEVVPYEQYF
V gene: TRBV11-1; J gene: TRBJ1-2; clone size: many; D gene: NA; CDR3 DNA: TGTGCCAGCAGCCCTCCTGGAGGGACCGGAACTAACTATGGCTACACCTTC; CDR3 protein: CASSPPGGTGTNYGYTF
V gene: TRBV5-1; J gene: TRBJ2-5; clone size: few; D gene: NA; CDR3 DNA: TGCGCCAGCAGCTTGTTCTCCAGGCAAGAGACCCAGTACTTC; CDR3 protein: CASSLFSRQETQYF
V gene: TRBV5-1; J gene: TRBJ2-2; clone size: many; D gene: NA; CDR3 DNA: TGCGCCAGCACAGGCAGGGGCGTTACACAAGCCGGGGAGCTGTTTTTT; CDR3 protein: CASTGRGVTQAGELFF
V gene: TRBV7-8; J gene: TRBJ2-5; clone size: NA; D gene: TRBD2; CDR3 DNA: TGTGCCAGCAGCTCGACTAGCGGGGGGGCCGGGGTGTTGGAGACCCAGTACTTC; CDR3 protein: CASSSTSGGAGVLETQYF
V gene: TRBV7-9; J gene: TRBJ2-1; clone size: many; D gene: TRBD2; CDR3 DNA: TGTGCCAGCAGCTTAGCGGCGGGAGGACCAGGGGAGCAGTTCTTC; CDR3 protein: CASSLAAGGPGEQFF
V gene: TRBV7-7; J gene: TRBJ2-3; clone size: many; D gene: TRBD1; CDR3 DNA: TGTGCTAGCAGCTTCGGACAGGCCAGCACAGATACGCAGTATTTT; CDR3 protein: CASSFGQASTDTQYF
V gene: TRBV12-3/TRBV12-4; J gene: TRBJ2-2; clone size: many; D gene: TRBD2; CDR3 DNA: TGTGCCAGCAGTCCCCGGACTAGCGGAAACACCGGGGAGCTGTTTTTT; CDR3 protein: CASSPRTSGNTGELFF
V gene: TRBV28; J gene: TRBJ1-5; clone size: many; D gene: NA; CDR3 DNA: TGTGCCAGCAGCCCTCGGGGTTGGCAGCCCCAGCATTTT; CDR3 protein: CASSPRGWQPQHF
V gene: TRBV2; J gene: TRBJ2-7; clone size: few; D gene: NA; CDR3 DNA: TGTGCCAGCAGCCCCATCCGACAGGCCTCCTACGAGCAGTACTTC; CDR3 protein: CASSPIRQASYEQYF
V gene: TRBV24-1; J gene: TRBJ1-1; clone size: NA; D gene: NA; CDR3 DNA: TGTGCCACCAGTGATTCAAGCGTCCCCAGAGCTTTCTTT; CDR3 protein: CATSDSSVPRAFF
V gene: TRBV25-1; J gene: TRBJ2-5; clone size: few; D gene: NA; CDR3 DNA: TGTGCCAGCAGTGAATTCGTAGGCTTCGGGAAAGAGACCCAGTACTTC; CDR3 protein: CASSEFVGFGKETQYF
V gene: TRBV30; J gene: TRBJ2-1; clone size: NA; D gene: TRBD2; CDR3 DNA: TGTGCCTGGAGTGCTCGGAGTCGGGGACTAGCGGGAGCCAATGAGCAGTTCTTC; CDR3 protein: CAWSARSRGLAGANEQFF
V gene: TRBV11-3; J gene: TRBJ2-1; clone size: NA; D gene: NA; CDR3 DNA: TGTGCCAGCAGCTTATGGGGGGAGAACTACAATGAGCAGTTCTTC; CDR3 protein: CASSLWGENYNEQFF
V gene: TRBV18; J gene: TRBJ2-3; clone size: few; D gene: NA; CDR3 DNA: TGTGCCAGCTCACCCTCCAATCTCGACAGGAGAGGCACAGATACGCAGTATTTT; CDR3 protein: CASSPSNLDRRGTDTQYF